Below are 29 T cell receptor beta chains sequenced from a single sample in a study of molecular identifiers for immune sequencing clone quantification. TCRdb analysed the PCR reads with MiXCR anew, one entry per CDR3 protein. The sample lists 460,000 or so distinct CDR3 sequences, around 23% occurring once. Sequenced input: naive CD8+ T cells from blood, with Jurkat cell RNA spiked in. Subset described: FACS-sorted CD8+CD4-CCR7+CD45RA+ naive T cells. These receptors all stem from a human donor in good health. Some libraries in this study had Jurkat cell RNA spiked in.

This clonotype occurred once. This CDR3 reads CASSPQGNNEQFF. The CDR3 bases are TGTGCCAGCAGTCCACAGGGAAACAATGAGCAGTTCTTC. The rearrangement uses TRBV28 and TRBJ2-1, with D possibly TRBD1 on 6 matching bases. V lost 5 bases and J 5 bases, leaving 10 bases between the germline ends. Germline CDR1 MDHEN, CDR2 SYDVKM. The CDR3 loop spans 13 amino acids. Variable domain in full (rest from reference TRBV28 and TRBJ2-1): DVKVTQSSRYLVKRTGEKVFLECVQDMDHENMFWYRQDPGLGLRLIYFSYDVKMKEKGDIPEGYSVSREKKERFSLILESASTNQTSMYLCASSPQGNNEQFFGPGTRLTVL.

The rearrangement uses TRBV7-2 and TRBJ2-7; D is unclear. This CDR3 comprises 16 residues. Trimming took off 2 bases at V and 4 bases at J, with 18 bases between the two ends. From germline, CDR1 is SGHTA and CDR2 FQGNSA. As DNA, the CDR3 is TGTGCCAGCAGCTTATCCCTCCCCTCAAGGGATTACGAGCAGTACTTC. Protein product: CASSLSLPSRDYEQYF.

For this clonotype: A much larger clone sits a single nucleotide away, making a read error possible. The chain has TRBV5-6 and TRBJ1-1, with a tentative D call TRBD1 (6 bases). The CDR3 has 12 residues. In germline, CDR1 is SGHDT, CDR2 YYEEEE. The CDR3 loop reads CAGSEGWRGAFF. In DNA, the CDR3 is TGTGCCGGCAGCGAAGGTTGGAGGGGGGCTTTCTTT. Together with reference TRBV5-6 and TRBJ1-1, the CDR3 gives the full variable domain: DAGVTQSPTHLIKTRGQQVTLRCSPKSGHDTVSWYQQALGQGPQFIFQYYEEEERQRGNFPDRFSGHQFPNYSSELNVNALLLGDSALYLCAGSEGWRGAFFGQGTRLTVV.

The table lists this clonotype with a few counts. The genes are TRBV4-3 and TRBJ2-4; tentative D call: TRBD1 (5 bases). CDR3 size: 15 residues. V lost 1 base and J lost 4, with 11 bases in between. Germline V gives CDR1 LGHNA, CDR2 YSLEER. The CDR3 loop is CASSQVIQGKNIQYF. The CDR3 nucleotides read TGCGCCAGCAGCCAAGTGATCCAGGGTAAAAACATTCAGTACTTC.

The rearrangement links TRBV2 to TRBJ2-3; 10 nucleotides align to TRBD2. Germline values: CDR1 SNHLY, CDR2 FYNNEI. This CDR3 contains 15 residues. Trimming removed 6 bases from V and 2 bases from J; junction bases left unmatched: 5. The CDR3 sequence is CASSGLAEITDTQYF. The CDR3 DNA sequence: TGTGCCAGCAGCGGACTAGCGGAAATCACAGATACGCAGTATTTT.

This clonotype was recorded a few times. This chain connects TRBV7-2 to TRBJ2-5; D is unclear. V was trimmed by 1 base and J by 5 bases, leaving 11 bases between them. CDR3 length: 14 amino acids. The germline CDR1 and CDR2 sequences are SGHTA and FQGNSA. The CDR3 here is CASSLGLTMETQYF. The CDR3 DNA is TGTGCCAGCAGCTTAGGGCTCACAATGGAGACCCAGTACTTC. Filled out from reference TRBV7-2 and TRBJ2-5, the complete variable domain reads GAGVSQSPSNKVTEKGKDVELRCDPISGHTALYWYRQSLGQGLEFLIYFQGNSAPDKSGLPSDRFSAERTGGSVSTLTIQRTQQEDSAVYLCASSLGLTMETQYFGPGTRLLVL.

This chain uses TRBV5-4 with TRBJ2-1; D not certain. CDR3 length equals 13 residues. V was pared by 4 bases and J by 9 bases, with 14 bases between. Germline V lookup: CDR1 SGHNT, CDR2 YYREEE (reference sequence). The CDR3: CASSPIEGTEQFF. CDR3 nucleotide sequence: TGTGCCAGCAGCCCCATCGAAGGTACTGAGCAGTTCTTC.

This clonotype was recorded many times. The chain employs TRBV10-3 and TRBJ2-3; D may match TRBD1 or TRBD2 (5 bases each). Germline assignment: CDR1 ENHRY and CDR2 SYGVKD. The germline V and J ends were trimmed by 2 bases and 4 bases, with 7 bases remaining between them. The CDR3 has 13 amino acids. CDR3 residues: CAISEMGADTQYF. CDR3 in DNA: TGTGCCATCAGTGAGATGGGGGCAGATACGCAGTATTTT.

In this sample, this clonotype turned up many times. The chain recombines TRBV2 with TRBJ2-7, with a weak D call TRBD1 (6 bases). CDR1 and CDR2 (germline): SNHLY, FYNNEI. This CDR3 has 15 residues. V lost 5 bases and J lost 3, with 17 bases in between. CDR3 sequence: CASSYRDTYRYEQYF. The CDR3 DNA reads as TGTGCCAGCAGTTACCGGGACACATACCGCTACGAGCAGTACTTC.

The rearrangement links TRBV30 to TRBJ2-3; 8 bases align to TRBD2. This CDR3 is 11 amino acids long. Trimming removed 8 bases from V and 8 bases from J; junction bases left unmatched: 6. The germline V gene encodes CDR1 GTSNPN and CDR2 SVGIG (reference sequence). CDR3: CAGGGFGTQYF. The CDR3 bases are TGTGCCGGCGGGGGGTTTGGTACGCAGTATTTT. Full variable domain (rest looked up from reference TRBV30 and TRBJ2-3): SQTIHQWPATLVQPVGSPLSLECTVEGTSNPNLYWYRQAAGRGLQLLFYSVGIGQISSEVPQNLSASRPQDRQFILSSKKLLLSDSGFYLCAGGGFGTQYFGPGTRLTVL.

This clonotype was seen many times. This chain joins TRBV6-2 or TRBV6-3 and TRBJ2-3; the D gene could be TRBD1 or TRBD2 (5 bases each). Germline V gene lookup returns CDR1 MNHEY and CDR2 SVGEGT. The CDR3 consists of 16 residues. Trimming took off 2 bases at V and 6 bases at J, with 18 bases between the two ends. In DNA form, the CDR3 reads TGTGCCAGCAGTTACGTGGGGGTTCTCAACCGGGATACGCAGTATTTT. Encoded protein: CASSYVGVLNRDTQYF.

This clonotype turned up a few times. The chain has TRBV20-1 and TRBJ2-7, with 8 bases identical to TRBD1. The CDR3 loop spans 15 amino acids. The V gene's germline CDR1 is DFQATT and CDR2 SNEGSKA (reference sequence). The J segment lost 3 bases and the V segment lost 3 bases, leaving 10 bases of the junction unmatched. The CDR3: CSASWGVDRGYEQYF. Here the CDR3 DNA reads TGCAGTGCTAGTTGGGGTGTTGACAGGGGCTACGAGCAGTACTTC.

This clonotype was observed a few times. The rearrangement joins TRBV20-1 to TRBJ2-3, with 8 bases aligning to TRBD2. V shed 3 bases and J 4 bases; nucleotides not matched to a gene: 15. The germline gives CDR1 DFQATT, CDR2 SNEGSKA (reference sequence). The CDR3 covers 17 residues. The CDR3 region has the DNA TGCAGTGCTAGGGCCTTCCTCGGGGGGGGGCCGGCAGATACGCAGTATTTT. Translating gives CSARAFLGGGPADTQYF.

The chain joins TRBV10-2 to TRBJ2-5; no reliable D call. CDR1 WSHSY and CDR2 SAAADI come from the germline V gene. Trimming took 8 bases from V and 9 from J, leaving 19 bases between them. The CDR3 extends over 13 amino acids. CDR3 DNA sequence: TGCGCCAGCTCAGCGACAATCATGGAGCCCCAGTACTTC. Encoded protein: CASSATIMEPQYF.

The chain has TRBV2 and TRBJ2-5; 12 bases match TRBD2. This CDR3 is 15 amino acids long. Per the germline V gene, CDR1 is SNHLY and CDR2 is FYNNEI. J lost 3 bases, V lost 2 bases, and 1 base had no gene match. The CDR3 is CASSEWTSGEETQYF. For the CDR3, the DNA is TGTGCCAGCAGTGAATGGACTAGCGGGGAAGAGACCCAGTACTTC.

Of note for this clonotype: Relative to the germline gene, one junction end is altered; a read error may explain this. The CDR3 coding sequence is TGCAGTGCTCGAGTCCCCCTAGCGGTAACCGGGGAGCCGTTTTTT. Its protein product is CSARVPLAVTGEPFF. The rearrangement joins TRBV20-1 to TRBJ2-2; 7 bases map to TRBD2. This CDR3 is 15 amino acids long. Germline V gene data show CDR1 as DFQATT and CDR2 as SNEGSKA (reference sequence).

This clonotype was counted a few times. This rearrangement joins TRBV7-6 to TRBJ1-1; TRBD1 matches at 10 bases. Germline CDR1 SGHVS, CDR2 FNYEAQ. The CDR3 length is 15 residues. With V trimmed by 5 bases and J by 7 bases, 10 bases remained unmatched. The CDR3 sequence is CASSPGQGVGDEAFF. The CDR3 DNA reads TGTGCCAGCAGCCCCGGACAGGGGGTGGGTGATGAAGCTTTCTTT. Complete variable domain (other parts from reference TRBV7-6 and TRBJ1-1): GAGVSQSPRYKVTKRGQDVALRCDPISGHVSLYWYRQALGQGPEFLTYFNYEAQQDKSGLPNDRFSAERPEGSISTLTIQRTEQRDSAMYRCASSPGQGVGDEAFFGQGTRLTVV.

The table lists this clonotype with many counts. The chain has TRBV5-4 and TRBJ2-3, with TRBD2 identical over 10 bases. Trimming took 4 bases from V and 6 from J; bases not matched to a gene: 8. From germline, CDR1 is SGHNT and CDR2 YYREEE (reference sequence). This CDR3 is 15 amino acids long. The CDR3 loop is CASSQQAGGPDTQYF. The CDR3 coding sequence is TGTGCCAGCAGCCAACAAGCGGGAGGGCCGGATACGCAGTATTTT. The full variable domain, its missing parts supplied by reference TRBV5-4 and TRBJ2-3, is ETGVTQSPTHLIKTRGQQVTLRCSSQSGHNTVSWYQQALGQGPQFIFQYYREEENGRGNFPPRFSGLQFPNYSSELNVNALELDDSALYLCASSQQAGGPDTQYFGPGTRLTVL.

V and J are TRBV4-1 and TRBJ2-7; D is possibly TRBD2 (5 bases). Trimming took off 5 bases at V and 7 bases at J, with 15 bases between the two ends. The V gene's germline CDR1 is MGHRA and CDR2 YSYEKL. This CDR3 region has 13 residues. The CDR3 here is CASSGGLGREQYF. Here the CDR3 DNA reads TGCGCCAGCAGCGGTGGACTGGGAAGGGAGCAGTACTTC.

With regard to this clonotype: A clone one base away is much larger, so this may be a read error. This rearrangement joins TRBV29-1 to TRBJ1-2; weak D call: TRBD1 (6 bases). The CDR3 is made up of 14 amino acids. The germline V and J ends were trimmed by 7 bases and 4 bases, with 19 bases remaining between them. Germline V gives CDR1 SQVTM, CDR2 ANQGSEA. The DNA of the CDR3 is TGCAGCGCGATCCATATGGGGGCGATCTATGGCTACACCTTC. It codes for CSAIHMGAIYGYTF.

To note about this clonotype: This may arise from a read error, as a much more abundant clone is one base away. The V gene is TRBV20-1, the J gene TRBJ1-6; the D gene is possibly TRBD1 (5 bases). CDR1 and CDR2 from the germline V gene are DFQATT and SNEGSKA (reference sequence). This CDR3 is 13 amino acids long. V lost 8 bases and J 5 bases, leaving 13 bases between the germline ends. The CDR3 loop is CSRSREDNSPLHF. The CDR3 nucleotides are TGCAGTCGGAGCAGGGAGGATAATTCACCCCTCCACTTT.

This clonotype was recorded many times. The chain uses TRBV5-6 and TRBJ2-3; TRBD1 might be the D (6 bases). Germline CDR1 reads SGHDT; CDR2 reads YYEEEE. Trimming stripped 3 bases from V and 6 bases from J, with 8 bases between. CDR3 length: 12 residues. The CDR3 loop is CASSWGRDTQYF. The CDR3 nucleotides are TGTGCCAGCAGCTGGGGGCGGGATACGCAGTATTTT.

The chain carries TRBV2 and TRBJ1-1; TRBD1 matches 9 bases. The length of the CDR3 is 15 residues. With 3 bases clipped from V and 1 base from J, the junction kept 3 bases outside the gene matches. CDR1 is SNHLY and CDR2 is FYNNEI in the germline V gene. CDR3 nucleotides: TGTGCCAGCAGTGAGAAGGACAGGGGGAACACTGAAGCTTTCTTT. Translation gives CASSEKDRGNTEAFF.

This clonotype was seen many times. V is TRBV14 and J is TRBJ2-5, with D maybe TRBD2 (6 bases). The length of the CDR3 is 14 residues. Trimming stripped 0 bases from V and 10 bases from J, with 15 bases between. The germline V gene encodes CDR1 SGHDN and CDR2 FVKESK. CDR3 amino acids: CASSQEEEVGGQYF. Here the CDR3 DNA reads TGTGCCAGCAGCCAAGAGGAGGAGGTCGGGGGCCAGTACTTC. Based on the CDR3 plus reference TRBV14 and TRBJ2-5, the full variable domain is EAGVTQFPSHSVIEKGQTVTLRCDPISGHDNLYWYRRVMGKEIKFLLHFVKESKQDESGMPNNRFLAERTGGTYSTLKVQPAELEDSGVYFCASSQEEEVGGQYFGPGTRLLVL.

The chain combines TRBV6-1 with TRBJ1-5; 11 bases match TRBD1. The length of the CDR3 is 13 residues. The germline gives CDR1 MNHNS, CDR2 SASEGT. After removal of 10 bases from V and 6 bases from J, the junction contained 5 bases not matched to a gene. CDR3 bases: TGTGCCACGGACAGGGGGCTTGGTCAGCCCCAGCATTTT. It codes for CATDRGLGQPQHF.

A remark on this clonotype: It is unclear where the CDR3 begins or ends on the DNA, so no DNA is shown, and the CDR3 is as TCRdb lists it. This chain uses TRBV7-5 with TRBJ1-5; the table's D call of TRBD1 was not tested on the DNA. TRBV7-5 counts as a pseudogene. The CDR3 totals 17 residues, both ends included. The CDR3 spells CISVPEAHDRVDQPQHF.

The table lists this clonotype with a few counts. The V gene is TRBV6-5, the J gene TRBJ2-7; the match to TRBD2 covers 9 bases. CDR3 length: 15 residues. V lost 6 bases, J lost 3 bases, and 9 bases stayed unmatched. Looked up from germline, CDR1 is MNHEY and CDR2 is SVGAGI. The CDR3 nucleotides read TGTGCCAGCAGCCCTCATGGTAGCGGGAGCTACGAGCAGTACTTC. As protein: CASSPHGSGSYEQYF.

In its sample, this clonotype was seen a few times. V is TRBV2 and J is TRBJ1-1; D is uncertain. The CDR3 extends over 12 amino acids. Trimming removed 9 bases from V and 0 bases from J, with 8 bases in between. Germline V gives CDR1 SNHLY, CDR2 FYNNEI. The CDR3: CARTNLNTEAFF. For the CDR3, the DNA is TGTGCCAGGACAAACCTGAACACTGAAGCTTTCTTT.

Note on this clonotype: Just one base apart from a much larger clone, this may be a read error. The V and J genes are TRBV7-9 and TRBJ2-7, with D perhaps TRBD1 (6 bases). The CDR3 is made up of 14 amino acids. The V gene's germline CDR1 is SEHNR and CDR2 FQNEAQ (reference sequence). Here the CDR3 DNA reads TGTGCCAGCAGCCGGACCGAGACAGGCCACGAGCAGCACTTC. Encoded protein: CASSRTETGHEQHF. The entire variable domain, with the rest obtained from reference TRBV7-9 and TRBJ2-7, is as follows: DTGVSQNPRHKITKRGQNVTFRCDPISEHNRLYWYRQTLGQGPEFLTYFQNEAQLEKSRLLSDRFSAERPKGSFSTLEIQRTEQGDSAMYLCASSRTETGHEQHFGPGTRLTVT.